A single sample gave rise to the 30 T cell receptor beta chains below, sequenced in a study of blood T cell repertoires in COVID-19. Measured with immunoSEQ multiplex PCR; TCRdb has only the in-frame clones, and not every one. Of 200,000 to 250,000 clones listed, around 84% are singletons. The specimen was peripheral blood. The receptors shown here come from a woman aged 55-75 years who had recovered from COVID-19.

The CDR3 DNA sequence: TGTGCCAGCAGCCAAGATTGGACAGGGGCTTCCTACGAGCAGTACTTC. Its translation is CASSQDWTGASYEQYF. The chain is built from TRBV3-1 (or the pseudogene TRBV3-2) and TRBJ2-7; 9 positions agree with TRBD1. CDR3 length: 16 residues. CDR1 LGHDT and CDR2 YNNKEL come from the germline V gene (reference sequence). V shed 0 bases, J shed 1 base, and the junction held 4 bases outside the gene matches.

The chain uses TRBV5-1 and TRBJ1-1, with 8 bases fitting TRBD1. Per germline, CDR1 SGHRS and CDR2 YFSETQ. This CDR3 is 15 amino acids long. V shed 3 bases, J shed 1 base, and the junction held 5 bases outside the gene matches. CDR3 bases: TGCGCCAGCAGCTCCCCCCAGGGGGCGAACACTGAAGCTTTCTTT. It codes for CASSSPQGANTEAFF.

This chain links TRBV15 with TRBJ1-1; tentative D call: TRBD1 (6 bases). V lost 5 bases, J lost 4 bases, and 14 bases lay in between. The CDR3 is 14 residues long. CDR1 is LNHNV, CDR2 YYDKDF, per germline (reference sequence). The CDR3 DNA is TGTGCCACCAGCGTAAGGGGGATGAGCACTGAAGCTTTCTTT. Its translation is CATSVRGMSTEAFF.

V is TRBV7-8 and J is TRBJ1-1; D uncertain. V was shortened by 2 bases and J by 5 bases, with 9 bases between the two germline ends. The CDR3 sequence is 13 residues long. Germline values: CDR1 SGHVS, CDR2 FQNEAQ. The CDR3 loop reads CASSLLIRTEAFF. The CDR3 bases are TGTGCCAGCAGCTTACTCATCCGGACTGAAGCTTTCTTT.

The rearrangement links TRBV29-1 to TRBJ1-6; D is unresolved. V dropped 4 bases and J dropped 7 bases, with 8 bases sitting between them. The CDR3 is 12 amino acids. CDR1 is SQVTM, CDR2 ANQGSEA, per germline. CDR3 nucleotide sequence: TGCAGCGTTGGCGGCGGGAATTCACCCCTCCACTTT. Amino acids: CSVGGGNSPLHF.

J is TRBJ2-1 and V is TRBV30; D is unclear. V was shortened by 0 bases and J by 9 bases, with 15 bases between the two germline ends. The CDR3 is made up of 14 amino acids. Germline lookup yields CDR1 GTSNPN and CDR2 SVGIG (reference sequence). CDR3 nucleotides: TGTGCCTGGAGTGTACTCACCTTTGAAAGTGAGCAGTTCTTC. Amino acid sequence: CAWSVLTFESEQFF.

This clone has just a few counts. This chain links TRBV30 with TRBJ1-1; TRBD1 aligns across 7 bases. The CDR3 loop spans 13 amino acids. The J segment lost 1 base and the V segment lost 4 bases, leaving 3 bases of the junction unmatched. From germline, CDR1 is GTSNPN and CDR2 SVGIG (reference sequence). The CDR3 here is CAWKGQQNTEAFF. The CDR3 bases are TGTGCCTGGAAGGGACAGCAGAACACTGAAGCTTTCTTT.

This clone appeared once. The chain uses TRBV2 and TRBJ2-3; 7 bases match TRBD1. The CDR3 loop spans 15 amino acids. The junction had 8 bases not matched to a gene; V was cut back by 7 bases and J by 1 base. Germline V gene data show CDR1 as SNHLY and CDR2 as FYNNEI. The CDR3 spells CASNQQGLGTDTQYF. The CDR3 nucleotides are TGTGCCAGCAACCAACAGGGGTTAGGCACAGATACGCAGTATTTT.

Concerning this clone: Being one base from a much bigger clone, this may be a read error. This sample also contains other DNA sequences that code for the same CDR3. The chain combines TRBV6-5 with TRBJ1-3, with D uncertain. The CDR3 runs 15 residues. The germline V and J ends were trimmed by 0 bases and 0 bases, with 6 bases remaining between them. The V gene's germline CDR1 is MNHEY and CDR2 SVGAGI. CDR3 protein: CASSYSGGSGNTIYF. The CDR3 region has the DNA TGTGCCAGCAGTTACTCAGGAGGCTCTGGAAACACCATATATTTT.

This rearrangement joins TRBV2 to TRBJ2-1; D not certain. CDR1 is SNHLY and CDR2 is FYNNEI in the germline V gene. The CDR3 runs to 12 residues. Trimming left V 6 bases short and J 2 bases short, with 5 bases between. The CDR3: CASSPTYNEQFF. The CDR3 nucleotides read TGTGCCAGCAGCCCAACCTACAATGAGCAGTTCTTC.

This chain's CDR3 is CASSLVGETQYF. As DNA, the CDR3 is TGTGCCAGCAGCTTAGTCGGGGAGACCCAGTACTTC. This chain connects TRBV13 to TRBJ2-5; D unresolved. There are 12 residues in the CDR3. CDR1 is PRHDT, CDR2 FYEKMQ, per germline (reference sequence). V gave up 1 base and J gave up 5 bases, with 5 bases separating them.

The V gene is TRBV5-5, the J gene TRBJ1-6; perhaps TRBD1 as D (6 bases). Germline V CDR1 and CDR2: SGHKS, YYEKEE (reference sequence). The CDR3 contains 17 residues. The ends were cut back, 1 base at V and 3 bases at J, with 14 bases in the middle. CDR3 sequence reads: CASSLLPRGFYNSPLHF. The CDR3 coding sequence is TGTGCCAGCAGCTTGTTGCCCAGGGGCTTCTATAATTCACCCCTCCACTTT. Full variable domain (missing parts from reference TRBV5-5 and TRBJ1-6): DAGVTQSPTHLIKTRGQQVTLRCSPISGHKSVSWYQQVLGQGPQFIFQYYEKEERGRGNFPDRFSARQFPNYSSELNVNALLLGDSALYLCASSLLPRGFYNSPLHFGNGTRLTVT.

This clone occurred once. The chain combines TRBV9 with TRBJ1-2, with D maybe TRBD1 (5 bases). In germline, CDR1 is SGDLS, CDR2 YYNGEE. Between the trimmed V and J ends, which lost 4 bases and 6 bases, there was a span of 16 bases. This CDR3 region has 14 residues. The CDR3: CASSLQEFSNGYTF. In DNA, the CDR3 is TGTGCCAGCAGCTTACAGGAATTCTCCAATGGCTACACCTTC.

The chain uses TRBV2 and TRBJ2-5; D is uncertain. Trimming removed 1 base from V and 8 bases from J, with 17 bases in between. In germline, CDR1 is SNHLY, CDR2 FYNNEI. CDR3 length equals 15 residues. In nucleotides, the CDR3 is TGTGCCAGCAGTGAAGATCAGCCCCAGGATAGTACCCAGTACTTC. This encodes CASSEDQPQDSTQYF.

This sequence joins TRBV6-5 and TRBJ1-1; D unresolved. Germline lookup yields CDR1 MNHEY and CDR2 SVGAGI. The V and J ends lost 0 bases and 11 bases respectively, with 10 bases between them. The CDR3 runs to 12 residues. This CDR3 reads CASSYSGEGAFF. CDR3 DNA sequence: TGTGCCAGCAGTTACTCCGGGGAAGGGGCTTTCTTT.

The CDR3 coding sequence is TGTGCCAGTAGTATCCATGCTAGCGGGGGGGTGATTACGCAGTATTTT. It is translated as CASSIHASGGVITQYF. The chain joins TRBV19 to TRBJ2-3; 12 bases map to TRBD2. V dropped 3 bases and J dropped 8; count of bases not matched to a gene: 9. The germline gives CDR1 LNHDA, CDR2 SQIVND (reference sequence). The CDR3 is 16 residues long.

The V gene is TRBV10-1, the J gene TRBJ2-7; D may be TRBD1 (6 bases). Germline loops: CDR1 WNHNN, CDR2 SYGVQD (reference sequence). This CDR3 comprises 15 residues. V was cut by 3 bases and J by 2 bases, with 14 bases left in between. CDR3 bases: TGCGCCAGCAGTGACGTCGGGACACTACCCTACGAGCAGTACTTC. Encoded protein: CASSDVGTLPYEQYF.

The chain recombines TRBV2 with TRBJ1-2; possibly TRBD1 for D (5 bases). This CDR3 is 13 amino acids long. Germline V lookup: CDR1 SNHLY, CDR2 FYNNEI. V was clipped by 7 bases and J by 5 bases, with 14 bases between them. The CDR3 DNA reads TGTGCCAGCACCCCTGGGGCAGCGTATGGCTACACCTTC. As protein: CASTPGAAYGYTF.

The chain uses TRBV11-3 and TRBJ2-2; 8 bases fit TRBD2. The junction had 8 bases not matched to a gene; V was cut back by 5 bases and J by 6 bases. Germline V gene lookup returns CDR1 SGHNT and CDR2 YENEEA. The CDR3 spans 15 residues. In DNA form, the CDR3 reads TGTGCCAGCAGCCCCCTTGCGGGGGGCGCCGGGGAGCTGTTTTTT. Translation: CASSPLAGGAGELFF.

Only a few counts were recorded for this clone. The V and J genes are TRBV30 and TRBJ1-2; D unresolved. V was shortened by 0 bases and J by 8 bases, with 13 bases between the two germline ends. This CDR3 has 13 amino acids. Germline V gene sequence: CDR1 GTSNPN, CDR2 SVGIG (reference sequence). The CDR3 sequence is CAWSVFRGYGYTF. The CDR3 DNA is TGTGCCTGGAGTGTATTCCGGGGATACGGCTACACCTTC.

The V and J genes are TRBV7-8 and TRBJ1-2; weak D call: TRBD1 (6 bases). This CDR3 is 16 amino acids long. Deletions cut 5 bases from V and 5 bases from J, with 21 bases between. In germline, CDR1 is SGHVS, CDR2 FQNEAQ. The CDR3 DNA reads as TGTGCCAGCAGCGCAACTTGGGCCAGGGGAATGTATGGCTACACCTTC. It specifies CASSATWARGMYGYTF.

The chain is built from TRBV7-9 and TRBJ2-7; 8 bases match TRBD1. The V segment lost 2 bases and the J segment 6 bases; nucleotides outside the gene matches: 6. The CDR3 has 14 amino acids. From germline, CDR1 is SEHNR and CDR2 FQNEAQ (reference sequence). The CDR3 reads CASSLNQGALEQYF. As DNA, the CDR3 is TGTGCCAGCAGCTTAAATCAGGGGGCCCTCGAGCAGTACTTC.

This sequence joins TRBV6-5 and TRBJ1-1, with 9 bases fitting TRBD1. The CDR3 length is 15 residues. Trimming took 0 bases from V and 7 from J; bases not matched to a gene: 6. Germline assignment: CDR1 MNHEY and CDR2 SVGAGI. The CDR3 sequence is CASSYSNRGPGEAFF. DNA of the CDR3: TGTGCCAGCAGTTACTCGAACAGGGGGCCTGGTGAAGCTTTCTTT.

This chain links TRBV27 with TRBJ2-7, with 10 positions matching TRBD1. V dropped 3 bases and J dropped 4; count of bases not matched to a gene: 15. There are 18 residues in the CDR3. The germline CDR1 and CDR2 sequences are MNHEY and SMNVEV (reference sequence). CDR3 sequence reads: CASSFRRLGRQGAYEQYF. The DNA for the CDR3 is TGTGCCAGCAGTTTCCGGAGGCTGGGTCGACAGGGGGCTTACGAGCAGTACTTC.

The chain couples TRBV29-1 to TRBJ1-6; TRBD1 aligns across 7 bases. The V segment lost 6 bases and the J segment 7 bases; nucleotides outside the gene matches: 6. CDR1 SQVTM and CDR2 ANQGSEA come from the germline V gene. This CDR3 contains 13 residues. CDR3 sequence (DNA): TGCAGCGTGCGACAGGGTCCAAATTCACCCCTCCACTTT. The encoded protein is CSVRQGPNSPLHF.

The CDR3 is CASSAREPWASYEQYF. CDR3 nucleotides: TGTGCCAGCAGCGCCCGGGAACCTTGGGCTTCCTACGAGCAGTACTTC. The gene calls are TRBV5-4 and TRBJ2-7; TRBD2 might be the D (5 bases). CDR1 SGHNT and CDR2 YYREEE come from the germline V gene (reference sequence). The CDR3 is 16 residues long. The germline V and J ends were trimmed by 4 bases and 1 base, with 18 bases remaining between them.

CDR3 nucleotide sequence: TGTGCCAGCAGCGTAGGCGCGGGACCTAACTCTGGAAACACCATATATTTT. Its translation: CASSVGAGPNSGNTIYF. This rearrangement joins TRBV9 to TRBJ1-3; TRBD1 might be the D (5 bases). Germline V gene sequence: CDR1 SGDLS, CDR2 YYNGEE. This CDR3 is 17 amino acids long. V was trimmed by 0 bases and J by 0 bases, leaving 13 bases between them.

The CDR3 DNA is TGTGCCTGGACCAACGGAGGCTCCTCCTACGAGCAGTACTTC. It is translated as CAWTNGGSSYEQYF. This chain connects TRBV30 to TRBJ2-7; D might be TRBD2 (5 bases). V was clipped by 4 bases and J by 0 bases, with 13 bases between them. The CDR3 consists of 14 residues. Germline-derived CDR1 and CDR2 are GTSNPN and SVGIG (reference sequence).

This chain links TRBV4-2 with TRBJ1-2; D is perhaps TRBD1 (6 bases). Looked up from germline, CDR1 is LGHNA and CDR2 is YNFKEQ. V was cut by 0 bases and J by 4 bases, with 6 bases left in between. This CDR3 is 13 amino acids long. The CDR3 bases are TGTGCCAGCAGCCAAGAACAGGGCTATGGCTACACCTTC. Its protein product is CASSQEQGYGYTF.

CDR3 residues: CASSFQPGLGTDTQYF. The CDR3 DNA reads TGTGCCAGCAGCTTCCAACCGGGACTAGGCACAGATACGCAGTATTTT. The chain recombines TRBV7-3 with TRBJ2-3, with 8 bases that match TRBD2. CDR3 size: 16 residues. Unmatched junction bases numbered 6, after V lost 3 bases and J lost 1 base. CDR1 is SGHTA and CDR2 is FQGTGA in the germline V gene. Full variable domain (remainder filled in from reference TRBV7-3 and TRBJ2-3): GAGVSQTPSNKVTEKGKYVELRCDPISGHTALYWYRQSLGQGPEFLIYFQGTGAADDSGLPNDRFFAVRPEGSVSTLKIQRTERGDSAVYLCASSFQPGLGTDTQYFGPGTRLTVL.